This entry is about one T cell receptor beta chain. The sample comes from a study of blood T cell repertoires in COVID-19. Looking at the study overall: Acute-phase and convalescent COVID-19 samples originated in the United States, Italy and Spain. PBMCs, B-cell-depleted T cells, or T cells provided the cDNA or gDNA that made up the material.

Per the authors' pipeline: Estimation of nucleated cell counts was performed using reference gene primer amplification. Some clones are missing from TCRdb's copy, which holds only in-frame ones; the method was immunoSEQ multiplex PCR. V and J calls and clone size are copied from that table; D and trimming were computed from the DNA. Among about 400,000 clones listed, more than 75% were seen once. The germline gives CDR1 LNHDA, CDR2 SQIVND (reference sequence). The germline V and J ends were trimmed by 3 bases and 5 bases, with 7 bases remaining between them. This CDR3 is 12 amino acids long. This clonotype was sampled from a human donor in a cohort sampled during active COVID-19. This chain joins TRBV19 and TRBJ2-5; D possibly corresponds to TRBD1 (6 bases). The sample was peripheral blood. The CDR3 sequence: CASSIRGETQYF. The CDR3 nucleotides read TGTGCCAGTAGTATTAGGGGGGAGACCCAGTACTTC.